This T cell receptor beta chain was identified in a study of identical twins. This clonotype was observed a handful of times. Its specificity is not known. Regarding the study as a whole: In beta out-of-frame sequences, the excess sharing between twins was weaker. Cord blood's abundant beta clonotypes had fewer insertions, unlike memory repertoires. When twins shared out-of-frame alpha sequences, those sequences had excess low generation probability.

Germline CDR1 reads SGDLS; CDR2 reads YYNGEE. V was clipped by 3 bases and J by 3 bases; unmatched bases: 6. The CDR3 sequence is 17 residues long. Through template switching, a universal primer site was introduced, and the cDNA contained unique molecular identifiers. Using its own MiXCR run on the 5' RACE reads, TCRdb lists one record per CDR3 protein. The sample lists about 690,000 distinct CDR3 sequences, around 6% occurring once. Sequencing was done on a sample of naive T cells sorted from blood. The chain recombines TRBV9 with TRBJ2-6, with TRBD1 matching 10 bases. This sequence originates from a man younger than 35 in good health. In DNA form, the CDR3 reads TGTGCCAGCAGCGAGGGACAGGGGAGCTTTGGGGCCAACGTCCTGACTTTC. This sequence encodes CASSEGQGSFGANVLTF.